This record looks at one T cell receptor beta chain sequence and its context. This sample was included in a study of long-term antiretroviral therapy in people with HIV. With 0 bases removed from V and 0 bases from J, the gap between germline ends came to 7 bases. The CDR3 covers 15 residues. Germline V gene sequence: CDR1 SGDLS, CDR2 YYNGEE. They ran version v3.0 of the immunoSEQ assay at survey level. Sequenced by immunoSEQ multiplex PCR; TCRdb stores in-frame clones only, minus some. The table records about 27,000 clones, around four fifths of them present only once. The source material was unsorted PBMCs, sampled 0.8 years before starting antiretroviral therapy. This receptor was obtained from a man aged 18 to 29 with HIV. The chain couples TRBV9 to TRBJ2-1; D unclear. The chain's CDR3 is CASSVAALSYNEQFF. CDR3 DNA: TGTGCCAGCAGCGTAGCGGCTCTCTCCTACAATGAGCAGTTCTTC. Full variable domain (remainder filled in from reference TRBV9 and TRBJ2-1): DSGVTQTPKHLITATGQRVTLRCSPRSGDLSVYWYQQSLDQGLQFLIQYYNGEERAKGNILERFSAQQFPDLHSELNLSSLELGDSALYFCASSVAALSYNEQFFGPGTRLTVL.